A single sample is the source of the 30 T cell receptor beta chains below, sequenced in a study of Ad26.COV2.S vaccination and SARS-CoV-2 variants. Treatment reported: around 19 received Ad26.COV2.S at low or high dose, single or two shots; several received placebo; per-sample allocation not given. Sample collection was performed on day 63 after the first vaccine or placebo injection. TCRdb's table, derived via immunoSEQ multiplex PCR, lists solely in-frame clones and lacks some. The table lists around 400,000 clones, around nine tenths of them singletons. Sequenced material: peripheral blood, taken in a trial of Ad26.COV2.S vaccine versus placebo. All receptors come from a person between 18 and 59 years old who received the Ad26.COV2.S COVID-19 vaccine or a placebo.

The chain links TRBV19 to TRBJ1-2, with D perhaps matching TRBD1 (6 bases). The CDR3 sequence is 15 residues long. Germline CDR1 reads LNHDA; CDR2 reads SQIVND (reference sequence). The V gene lost 7 bases and the J gene lost 0 bases, with 15 bases spanning the gap. CDR3 DNA sequence: TGTGCCAGTACCTCTACAGGGAGAGCTAACTATGGCTACACCTTC. It codes for CASTSTGRANYGYTF.

This sequence joins TRBV9 and TRBJ2-5; no definite D call. Germline V CDR1 and CDR2: SGDLS, YYNGEE. This CDR3 has 13 residues. The V and J ends lost 0 bases and 1 base respectively, with 4 bases between them. The chain's CDR3 is CASSVDPQETQYF. The CDR3 DNA reads TGTGCCAGCAGCGTAGACCCCCAAGAGACCCAGTACTTC.

The rearrangement uses TRBV6-5 and TRBJ1-1; D is ambiguous. V was cut by 6 bases and J by 0 bases, with 11 bases left in between. The CDR3 consists of 14 residues. CDR1 MNHEY and CDR2 SVGAGI come from the germline V gene. The CDR3 DNA reads TGTGCCAGCAGCTCCCGCTATGTGAACACTGAAGCTTTCTTT. This sequence encodes CASSSRYVNTEAFF.

The chain is built from TRBV9 and TRBJ1-5; D unclear. Germline V gene data show CDR1 as SGDLS and CDR2 as YYNGEE. Trimming removed 0 bases at V and 4 bases at J, with 8 bases between. The CDR3 runs 14 residues. The CDR3: CASSVEGLNQPQHF. CDR3 in DNA: TGTGCCAGCAGCGTAGAAGGGCTAAATCAGCCCCAGCATTTT.

This chain connects TRBV5-1 to TRBJ2-2, with 8 bases matching TRBD1. Germline V gives CDR1 SGHRS, CDR2 YFSETQ. J lost 7 bases, V lost 3 bases, and 8 bases had no gene match. The length of the CDR3 is 15 residues. CDR3 sequence reads: CASSSLQGVSGELFF. In DNA, the CDR3 is TGCGCCAGCAGCTCATTACAGGGGGTCAGCGGGGAGCTGTTTTTT.

This chain connects TRBV15 to TRBJ1-4, with D perhaps TRBD1 (5 bases). Germline V gives CDR1 LNHNV, CDR2 YYDKDF (reference sequence). The V and J ends lost 0 bases and 0 bases respectively, with 8 bases between them. There are 16 residues in the CDR3. CDR3 sequence (DNA): TGTGCCACCAGCAGAGATCTGACAGCAACTAATGAAAAACTGTTTTTT. It yields the protein CATSRDLTATNEKLFF. The full variable domain, in which reference TRBV15 and TRBJ1-4 provide the parts outside the CDR3, is DAMVIQNPRYQVTQFGKPVTLSCSQTLNHNVMYWYQQKSSQAPKLLFHYYDKDFNNEADTPDNFQSRRPNTSFCFLDIRSPGLGDTAMYLCATSRDLTATNEKLFFGSGTQLSVL.

The chain joins TRBV27 to TRBJ2-3; D possibly uses TRBD1 or TRBD2 (6 bases each). The CDR3 runs to 14 residues. CDR1 and CDR2 from the germline V gene are MNHEY and SMNVEV (reference sequence). The ends were cut back, 1 base at V and 5 bases at J, with 10 bases in the middle. CDR3 sequence: CASSLLGGLDTQYF. CDR3 nucleotide sequence: TGTGCCAGCAGTTTATTAGGGGGGTTAGATACGCAGTATTTT.

The V gene is TRBV11-2, the J gene TRBJ2-1; 9 nucleotides match TRBD2. There are 15 residues in the CDR3. V lost 4 bases to trimming and J lost 2 bases; unmatched junction nucleotides: 3. Germline loops: CDR1 SGHAT, CDR2 FQNNGV. The CDR3 sequence is CASSSLAGPYNEQFF. The CDR3 region has the DNA TGTGCCAGCAGCTCGCTAGCGGGACCCTACAATGAGCAGTTCTTC.

This chain joins TRBV7-9 and TRBJ1-2; D is unclear. Deletions cut 3 bases from V and 3 bases from J, with 8 bases between. The CDR3 contains 13 residues. Germline lookup yields CDR1 SEHNR and CDR2 FQNEAQ (reference sequence). CDR3 in DNA: TGTGCCAGCAGCTTGGACCCTGACTATGGCTACACCTTC. Translation: CASSLDPDYGYTF.

The chain is built from TRBV5-8 and TRBJ1-1; a weak D match, TRBD1 (6 bases). Between the trimmed V and J ends, which lost 7 bases and 2 bases, there was a span of 9 bases. The CDR3 runs 12 residues. In germline, CDR1 is SGHTS, CDR2 YDEGEE. The CDR3 sequence is CASDRSNTEAFF. DNA of the CDR3: TGTGCCAGCGACAGGTCCAACACTGAAGCTTTCTTT.

The chain links TRBV2 to TRBJ2-3, with no clear D. The CDR3 extends over 16 amino acids. Germline lookup yields CDR1 SNHLY and CDR2 FYNNEI. V was shortened by 4 bases and J by 2 bases, with 16 bases between the two germline ends. This CDR3 reads CASSAFLGSSTDTQYF. The CDR3 coding sequence is TGTGCCAGCAGTGCATTTCTAGGTTCCTCCACAGATACGCAGTATTTT.

V usage is TRBV7-6 and J usage is TRBJ2-2; D tentatively fits TRBD1 or TRBD2 (6 bases each). Trimming left V 3 bases short and J 6 bases short, with 17 bases between. Germline CDR1 is SGHVS and CDR2 is FNYEAQ. This CDR3 is 16 amino acids long. DNA of the CDR3: TGTGCCAGCAGCTTCCCCGAGGGGGGTCCTTCCGGGGAGCTGTTTTTT. Translation: CASSFPEGGPSGELFF.

The chain carries TRBV6-6 and TRBJ1-5; 8 bases align to TRBD1. From germline, CDR1 is MNHNY and CDR2 SVGAGI (reference sequence). The CDR3 extends over 15 amino acids. Losses at the gene ends were 7 bases for V and 6 bases for J; bases not matched to a gene: 11. CDR3: CASTDRTGRGQPQHF. DNA of the CDR3: TGTGCCAGCACCGATCGGACAGGGAGGGGTCAGCCCCAGCATTTT.

The rearrangement links TRBV15 to TRBJ1-1; TRBD1 agrees at 7 bases. V lost 5 bases and J lost 12; bases outside the gene matches: 15. Germline loops: CDR1 LNHNV, CDR2 YYDKDF (reference sequence). CDR3 length: 14 amino acids. The CDR3 DNA follows: TGTGCCACCAGCCCCACAGGGGCCGCCCCGATGACTTTCTTT. Protein product: CATSPTGAAPMTFF.

V gene TRBV25-1 combines with J gene TRBJ1-2, with D maybe TRBD1 (6 bases). Germline V gene lookup returns CDR1 MGHDK and CDR2 SYGVNS. The V gene lost 5 bases and the J gene lost 3 bases, with 13 bases spanning the gap. The CDR3 spans 14 residues. The CDR3 DNA is TGTGCCAGCAGTAGTACAGGGACTTACTATGGCTACACCTTC. Translated: CASSSTGTYYGYTF.

The chain is built from TRBV10-2 and TRBJ2-1, with D possibly matching TRBD2 (5 bases). The CDR3 length is 11 residues. Germline V CDR1 and CDR2: WSHSY, SAAADI. V was pared by 6 bases and J by 9 bases, with 9 bases between. The CDR3 coding sequence is TGCGCCAGCAGCCCACGGGGTGAGCAGTTCTTC. It yields the protein CASSPRGEQFF.

This chain joins TRBV19 and TRBJ2-1; maybe TRBD2 (5 bases). Trimming removed 5 bases from V and 1 base from J, with 12 bases in between. CDR1 and CDR2 from the germline V gene are LNHDA and SQIVND (reference sequence). The CDR3 is 15 amino acids. The CDR3 here is CASSRPAASYNEQFF. The DNA for the CDR3 is TGTGCCAGTAGTCGGCCAGCGGCTTCCTACAATGAGCAGTTCTTC.

The chain has TRBV7-6 and TRBJ2-1, with TRBD2 identical over 8 bases. J lost 5 bases, V lost 8 bases, and 11 bases had no gene match. The germline V gene has CDR1 SGHVS and CDR2 FNYEAQ. The CDR3 consists of 15 residues. CDR3 loop: CASLESGSLNNEQFF. The CDR3 DNA is TGTGCCAGCTTGGAAAGCGGGAGCTTAAACAATGAGCAGTTCTTC.

V is TRBV11-1 and J is TRBJ2-7, with 9 bases identical to TRBD1. The CDR3 sequence is 14 residues long. Trimming took 5 bases from V and 4 from J; bases not matched to a gene: 6. Per germline, CDR1 SGHAT and CDR2 FQDESV (reference sequence). The CDR3 DNA sequence: TGTGCCAGCAGCCTCGGACAGGGGTGGTACGAGCAGTACTTC. Protein product: CASSLGQGWYEQYF.

The genes are TRBV7-9 and TRBJ1-2; TRBD1 agrees at 9 bases. This CDR3 region has 17 residues. The V segment lost 1 base and the J segment 3 bases; nucleotides outside the gene matches: 9. Per germline, CDR1 SEHNR and CDR2 FQNEAQ (reference sequence). For the CDR3, the DNA is TGTGCCAGCAGCTTAGAAGGGACAGGGACCTACGACTATGGCTACACCTTC. Protein product: CASSLEGTGTYDYGYTF.

The chain uses TRBV27 and TRBJ1-2, with TRBD1 matching over 8 bases. The CDR3 loop spans 16 amino acids. V trimming: 8 bases; J trimming: 4 bases; junction bases outside the gene matches: 15. Germline lookup yields CDR1 MNHEY and CDR2 SMNVEV (reference sequence). CDR3 DNA: TGTGCCAGCCATGGCGGGACAGGATCGCGTGGCTATGGCTACACCTTC. Amino acid sequence: CASHGGTGSRGYGYTF.

This chain links TRBV29-1 with TRBJ1-1; perhaps TRBD1 as D (6 bases). CDR3 size: 11 residues. Germline V gene data show CDR1 as SQVTM and CDR2 as ANQGSEA. V lost 6 bases and J lost 3, with 8 bases in between. The chain's CDR3 is CSVGTHTEAFF. DNA of the CDR3: TGCAGCGTAGGGACACACACTGAAGCTTTCTTT.

This chain joins TRBV5-5 and TRBJ2-7; TRBD1 might be the D (5 bases). Trimming pared 2 bases from V and 7 bases from J, leaving 10 bases between. CDR3 length equals 12 residues. The germline V gene has CDR1 SGHKS and CDR2 YYEKEE (reference sequence). The CDR3 sequence: CASSFPGHEQYF. The CDR3 DNA reads TGTGCCAGCAGCTTTCCAGGGCATGAGCAGTACTTC.

The CDR3 loop reads CASSLGTGNNEQYF. The CDR3, as DNA: TGTGCCAGCAGCTTGGGGACAGGGAACAACGAGCAGTACTTC. This chain connects TRBV7-6 to TRBJ2-7, with TRBD1 identical over 9 bases. V lost 3 bases and J lost 5; bases outside the gene matches: 5. Per germline, CDR1 SGHVS and CDR2 FNYEAQ. This CDR3 region has 14 residues.

The CDR3 is CASSFASGSGEQYF. The CDR3 nucleotides read TGTGCCAGCAGCTTCGCTAGCGGGAGTGGCGAGCAGTACTTC. The chain is built from TRBV5-4 and TRBJ2-7; 10 bases align to TRBD2. The V and J ends lost 2 bases and 6 bases, in that order; junction bases with no gene match: 5. Germline V CDR1 and CDR2: SGHNT, YYREEE (reference sequence). This CDR3 is 14 amino acids long.

This clone was detected a few times. This chain links TRBV19 with TRBJ1-1, with D hard to call. This CDR3 contains 13 residues. Germline loops: CDR1 LNHDA, CDR2 SQIVND (reference sequence). The V gene lost 5 bases and the J gene lost 2 bases, with 9 bases spanning the gap. DNA of the CDR3: TGTGCCAGTAGTTTGATCGAAAACACTGAAGCTTTCTTT. Its protein is CASSLIENTEAFF.

The chain has TRBV29-1 and TRBJ1-4; TRBD1 matches at 10 bases. Germline V gene sequence: CDR1 SQVTM, CDR2 ANQGSEA. V was pared by 7 bases and J by 6 bases, with 5 bases of the junction left unmatched. The CDR3 sequence is 13 residues long. The CDR3 sequence: CSAHGTGDEKLFF. CDR3 nucleotides: TGCAGCGCCCACGGGACAGGGGATGAAAAACTGTTTTTT.

In this sample, this clone turned up once. This rearrangement joins TRBV30 to TRBJ1-1, with D uncertain. Germline V CDR1 and CDR2: GTSNPN, SVGIG (reference sequence). The CDR3 loop spans 13 amino acids. Trimming removed 1 base at V and 1 base at J, with 7 bases between. DNA for the CDR3: TGTGCCTGGAGTGCCTCGTCGAACACTGAAGCTTTCTTT. Its protein is CAWSASSNTEAFF. Drawing the rest from reference TRBV30 and TRBJ1-1, the complete variable domain is SQTIHQWPATLVQPVGSPLSLECTVEGTSNPNLYWYRQAAGRGLQLLFYSVGIGQISSEVPQNLSASRPQDRQFILSSKKLLLSDSGFYLCAWSASSNTEAFFGQGTRLTVV.

This rearrangement joins TRBV29-1 to TRBJ1-1, with D unresolved. The CDR3 is made up of 13 amino acids. V was clipped by 8 bases and J by 1 base, with 14 bases between them. CDR1 is SQVTM, CDR2 ANQGSEA, per germline. CDR3 loop: CSSPGQTNTEAFF. The CDR3 nucleotides read TGCAGCTCCCCTGGGCAGACGAACACTGAAGCTTTCTTT.

This chain joins TRBV2 and TRBJ2-7, with TRBD2 identical over 10 bases. V dropped 7 bases and J dropped 3; count of bases not matched to a gene: 6. Germline assignment: CDR1 SNHLY and CDR2 FYNNEI. The CDR3 has 14 residues. CDR3 coding DNA: TGTGCCAGCACCTTAGAGCGGGAGGGCTACGAGCAGTACTTC. Translation gives CASTLEREGYEQYF. Complete variable domain (other parts from reference TRBV2 and TRBJ2-7): EPEVTQTPSHQVTQMGQEVILRCVPISNHLYFYWYRQILGQKVEFLVSFYNNEISEKSEIFDDQFSVERPDGSNFTLKIRSTKLEDSAMYFCASTLEREGYEQYFGPGTRLTVT.